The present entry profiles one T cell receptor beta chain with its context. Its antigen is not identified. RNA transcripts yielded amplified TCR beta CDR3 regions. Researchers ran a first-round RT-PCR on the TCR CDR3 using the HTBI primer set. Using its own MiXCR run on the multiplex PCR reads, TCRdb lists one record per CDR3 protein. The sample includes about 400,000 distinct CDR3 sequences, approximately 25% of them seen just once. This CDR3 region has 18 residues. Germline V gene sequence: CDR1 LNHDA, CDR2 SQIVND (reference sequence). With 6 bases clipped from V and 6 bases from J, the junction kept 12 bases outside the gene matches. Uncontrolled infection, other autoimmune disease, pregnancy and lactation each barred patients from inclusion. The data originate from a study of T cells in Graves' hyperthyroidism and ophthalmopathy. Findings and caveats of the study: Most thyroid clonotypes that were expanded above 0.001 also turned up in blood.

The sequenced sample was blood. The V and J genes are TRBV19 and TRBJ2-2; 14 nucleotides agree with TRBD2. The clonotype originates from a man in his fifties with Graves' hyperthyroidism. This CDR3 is CASSTKGLAGDWAGELFF. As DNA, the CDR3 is TGTGCCAGTAGCACAAAGGGACTAGCGGGAGATTGGGCCGGGGAGCTGTTTTTT.